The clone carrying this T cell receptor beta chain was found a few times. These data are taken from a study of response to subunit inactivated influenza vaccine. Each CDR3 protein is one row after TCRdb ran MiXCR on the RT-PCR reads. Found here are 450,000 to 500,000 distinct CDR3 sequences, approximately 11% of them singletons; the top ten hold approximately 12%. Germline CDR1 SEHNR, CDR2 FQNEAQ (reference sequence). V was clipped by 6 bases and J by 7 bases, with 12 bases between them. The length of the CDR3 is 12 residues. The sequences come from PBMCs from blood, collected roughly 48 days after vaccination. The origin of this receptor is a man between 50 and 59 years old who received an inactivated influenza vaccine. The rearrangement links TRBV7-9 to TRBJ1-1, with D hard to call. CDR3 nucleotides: TGTGCCAGCAGTGCCAGACCGTATGAAGCTTTCTTT. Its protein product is CASSARPYEAFF.